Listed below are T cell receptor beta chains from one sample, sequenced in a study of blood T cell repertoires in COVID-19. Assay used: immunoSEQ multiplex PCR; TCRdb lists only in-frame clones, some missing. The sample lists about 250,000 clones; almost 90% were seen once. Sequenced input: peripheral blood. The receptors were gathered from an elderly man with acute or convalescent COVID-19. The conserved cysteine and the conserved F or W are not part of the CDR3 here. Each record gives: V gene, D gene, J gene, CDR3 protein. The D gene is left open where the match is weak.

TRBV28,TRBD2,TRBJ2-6,ASSFGLAGTSGANVLT
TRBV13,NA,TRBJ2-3,ASSLGSGTDTQY
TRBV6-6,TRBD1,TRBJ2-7,ASSSLGQGSYEQY
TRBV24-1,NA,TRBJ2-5,ATSDFQTSGVRETQY
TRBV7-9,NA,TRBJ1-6,ASSLGAGSSYNSPLH
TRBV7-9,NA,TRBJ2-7,ASSSNAMDGIYEQY
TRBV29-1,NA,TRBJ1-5,SVEAGRDQPQH
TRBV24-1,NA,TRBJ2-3,ATSDLGANTDTQY
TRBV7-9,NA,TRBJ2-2,ASSSGANTGELF
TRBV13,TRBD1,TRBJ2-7,ASSLGPQGRHEQY
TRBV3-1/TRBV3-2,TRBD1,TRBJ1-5,ASSHKLGRDRGTVNQPQH
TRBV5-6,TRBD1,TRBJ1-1,ASSSIYSGTGTF
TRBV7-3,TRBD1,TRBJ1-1,ASSSFPGTGGEGEAF
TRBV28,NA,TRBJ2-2,ASSFLNTGELF
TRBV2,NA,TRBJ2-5,ASSERETQY
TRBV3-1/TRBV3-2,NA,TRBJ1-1,ASSRRGENTEAF
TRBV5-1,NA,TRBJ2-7,ASSLVLAGASSYEQY
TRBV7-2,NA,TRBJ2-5,ASSLVVAQETQY
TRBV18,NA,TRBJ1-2,ASSPEGGSVQRWTNYGYT
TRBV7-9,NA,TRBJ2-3,ASSLSGPADTQY
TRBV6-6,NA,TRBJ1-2,ASSYLSGSYGYT
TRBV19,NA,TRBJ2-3,ASNDFTDTQY
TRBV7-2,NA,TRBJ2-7,ASRTQGTGAVENEQY
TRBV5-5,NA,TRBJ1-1,ASSLEPNTEAF
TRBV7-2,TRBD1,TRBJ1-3,ASSYDRGPGNTIY
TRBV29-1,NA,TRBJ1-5,SVGRGGEPQH